The present T cell receptor beta chain was sequenced within a study of regulatory T cells in long-lasting Graves disease. The CDR3 has 18 residues. Deletions cut 0 bases from V and 2 bases from J, with 20 bases between. Germline V CDR1 and CDR2: DFQATT, SNEGSKA (reference sequence). CDR3-region Arm-PCR and iRepertoire HTBI primers produced the TCR beta libraries. TCRdb ran MiXCR on the multiplex PCR reads and lists one entry per CDR3 protein. The sample lists 550,000 to 600,000 distinct CDR3 sequences, 15% to 20% occurring once. Time point specified: newly diagnosed GD, antithyroid drugs for less than 3 months. The TCR library was made from RNA that had been extracted from PBMCs in TRIzol. These data also featured in a second study, about T cells in Graves' hyperthyroidism and ophthalmopathy. As that study records: Diagnoses were established using clinical symptoms, serum thyroxine and TRAb, thyroid ultrasound and orbital computed tomography. Median prediction lead before ophthalmopathy onset was 6.5 months with the model.

The source material was peripheral blood mononuclear cells (PBMCs), sampled at new diagnosis, from a patient treated with antithyroid drugs. This sequence was found in a man between 18 and 29 years old with Graves disease. V is TRBV20-1 and J is TRBJ2-1, with a tentative D call TRBD1 (5 bases). The CDR3: CSARDPTKGVSTYNEQFF. CDR3 sequence (DNA): TGCAGTGCTAGAGATCCCACTAAAGGGGTTTCAACCTACAATGAGCAGTTCTTC.